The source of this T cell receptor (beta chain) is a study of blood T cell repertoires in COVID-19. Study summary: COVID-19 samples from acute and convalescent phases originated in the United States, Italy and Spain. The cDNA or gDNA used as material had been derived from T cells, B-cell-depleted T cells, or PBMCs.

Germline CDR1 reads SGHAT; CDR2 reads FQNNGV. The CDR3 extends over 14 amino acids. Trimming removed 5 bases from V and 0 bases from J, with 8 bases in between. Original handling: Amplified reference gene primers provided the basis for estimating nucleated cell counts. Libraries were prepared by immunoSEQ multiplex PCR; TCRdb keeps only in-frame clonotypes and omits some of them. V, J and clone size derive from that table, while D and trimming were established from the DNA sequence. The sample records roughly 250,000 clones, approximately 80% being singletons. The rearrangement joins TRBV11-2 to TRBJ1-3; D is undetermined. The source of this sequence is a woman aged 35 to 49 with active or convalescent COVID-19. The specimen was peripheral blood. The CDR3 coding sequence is TGTGCCAGCAGCCCCGAGGGCTCTGGAAACACCATATATTTT. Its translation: CASSPEGSGNTIYF.